The rows below give T cell receptor beta chains drawn from one sample of a study of T-cell memory formation after mild COVID-19. TCRdb used MiXCR to reprocess the 5' RACE reads, holding one entry per CDR3 protein. Of some 57,000 distinct CDR3 sequences detected, roughly an eighth appear once; the ten largest clones hold approximately 24%. Sequences were obtained from PBMCs or a T cell subset sorted from them (not recorded which). The receptor source for this set is a man aged 18 to 35 who had mild COVID-19 (a few samples of this study predate the infection). Cell type and time point are not known. Each CDR3 is given with its conserved first and last residue. A D gene is named only where the DNA matches it firmly. Size values are once, few and many counts, or a class for expanded clones, and some rows have none.

D: .; length: 14; V: TRBV5-6; size: .; J: TRBJ2-1; CDR3: CASSRQYSYNEQFF; DNA: TGTGCCAGCAGCCGACAGTACTCCTACAATGAGCAGTTCTTC
D: .; length: 15; V: TRBV5-1; size: .; J: TRBJ2-3; CDR3: CASRSRDRLGDTQYF; DNA: TGCGCCAGCAGGTCCAGGGATCGGCTAGGGGATACGCAGTATTTT
D: .; length: 13; V: TRBV18; size: .; J: TRBJ2-3; CDR3: CASVWPEGDTQYF; DNA: TGTGCCAGCGTCTGGCCCGAGGGGGATACGCAGTATTTT
D: TRBD1; length: 12; V: TRBV10-3; size: few; J: TRBJ2-1; CDR3: CASRDRGNEQFF; DNA: TGTGCCAGCCGGGACAGGGGGAATGAGCAGTTCTTC
D: .; length: 14; V: TRBV15; size: many; J: TRBJ2-1; CDR3: CATSRNRNDNEQFF; DNA: TGTGCCACCAGCAGAAACAGGAACGACAATGAGCAGTTCTTC
D: .; length: 13; V: TRBV4-2; size: many; J: TRBJ2-7; CDR3: CASSADGGYEQYF; DNA: TGTGCCAGCAGCGCTGACGGAGGCTACGAGCAGTACTTC
D: .; length: 11; V: TRBV29-1; size: .; J: TRBJ1-4; CDR3: CSVPGREKLFF; DNA: TGCAGCGTACCGGGACGTGAAAAACTGTTTTTT
D: .; length: 14; V: TRBV7-2; size: .; J: TRBJ2-3; CDR3: CASSSEPGYDTQYF; DNA: TGTGCCAGCAGCTCTGAACCGGGGTATGATACGCAGTATTTT
D: .; length: 16; V: TRBV21-1; size: .; J: TRBJ2-7; CDR3: CASSRSSQGVASEQYF; DNA: TGTGCCAGCAGCCGTAGTAGCCAGGGGGTCGCCAGCGAGCAGTACTTC
D: .; length: 14; V: TRBV4-3; size: .; J: TRBJ1-4; CDR3: CASSRATTNEKLFF; DNA: TGCGCCAGCAGCAGGGCTACAACTAATGAAAAACTGTTTTTT
D: TRBD1; length: 15; V: TRBV4-3; size: .; J: TRBJ1-1; CDR3: CASSQDSRGTGEAFF; DNA: TGCGCCAGCAGCCAAGATTCCCGGGGGACAGGTGAAGCTTTCTTT
D: TRBD2; length: 12; V: TRBV18; size: .; J: TRBJ2-7; CDR3: CASSSGRGEQYF; DNA: TGTGCCAGCTCCTCAGGGAGGGGCGAGCAGTACTTC
D: TRBD1; length: 14; V: TRBV12-5; size: .; J: TRBJ1-1; CDR3: CASGLGTGVTEAFF; DNA: TGTGCTAGTGGTTTGGGGACAGGGGTTACTGAAGCTTTCTTT
D: TRBD1; length: 14; V: TRBV6-5; size: .; J: TRBJ2-1; CDR3: CASSWDSSYNEQFF; DNA: TGTGCCAGCAGTTGGGACAGCTCCTACAATGAGCAGTTCTTC
D: TRBD1; length: 14; V: TRBV28; size: few; J: TRBJ2-2; CDR3: CASTGTANTGELFF; DNA: TGTGCCAGCACAGGGACAGCGAACACCGGGGAGCTGTTTTTT
D: .; length: 14; V: TRBV7-9; size: few; J: TRBJ2-5; CDR3: CASQDGSLQETQYF; DNA: TGTGCCAGTCAAGATGGCTCCCTCCAAGAGACCCAGTACTTC
D: .; length: 14; V: TRBV7-2; size: .; J: TRBJ2-5; CDR3: CASSLGRQSETQYF; DNA: TGTGCCAGCAGCTTGGGGCGGCAGTCAGAGACCCAGTACTTC
D: .; length: 16; V: TRBV7-9; size: many; J: TRBJ1-2; CDR3: CASSLRGDAIPGGYTF; DNA: TGTGCCAGCAGCTTAAGGGGGGACGCCATTCCCGGTGGCTACACCTTC
D: .; length: 14; V: TRBV4-3; size: .; J: TRBJ1-2; CDR3: CASSQDLGVYGYTF; DNA: TGCGCCAGCAGCCAAGATCTTGGGGTCTATGGCTACACCTTC
D: TRBD2; length: 17; V: TRBV7-2; size: many; J: TRBJ2-3; CDR3: CASSLVLAGGPGDTQYF; DNA: TGTGCCAGCAGCTTAGTCTTAGCGGGGGGGCCTGGGGATACGCAGTATTTT
D: .; length: 14; V: TRBV2; size: .; J: TRBJ1-5; CDR3: CASSEQGIGQPQHF; DNA: TGTGCCAGCAGTGAACAGGGAATCGGGCAGCCCCAGCATTTT
D: TRBD2; length: 16; V: TRBV24-1; size: .; J: TRBJ2-5; CDR3: CATSGGTSGSQETQYF; DNA: TGTGCCACCAGTGGTGGGACTAGCGGGTCACAAGAGACCCAGTACTTC
D: .; length: 13; V: TRBV4-3; size: .; J: TRBJ2-5; CDR3: CASRRRGEETQYF; DNA: TGCGCCAGCAGGCGTAGGGGGGAAGAGACCCAGTACTTC